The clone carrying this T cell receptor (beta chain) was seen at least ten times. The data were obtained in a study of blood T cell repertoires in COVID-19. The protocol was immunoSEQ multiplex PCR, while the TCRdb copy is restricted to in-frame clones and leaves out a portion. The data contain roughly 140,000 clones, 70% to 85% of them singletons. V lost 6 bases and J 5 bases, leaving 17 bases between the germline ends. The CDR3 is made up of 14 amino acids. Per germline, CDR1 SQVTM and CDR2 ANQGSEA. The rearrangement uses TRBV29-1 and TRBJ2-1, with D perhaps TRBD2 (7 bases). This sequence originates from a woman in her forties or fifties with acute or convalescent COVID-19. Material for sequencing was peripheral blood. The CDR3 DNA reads TGCAGCGTGGACCACGGGGGGCGCAACAATGAGCAGTTCTTC. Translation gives CSVDHGGRNNEQFF.